What follows are 24 T cell receptor beta chains derived from one specimen sequenced in a study of cytotoxic CD8 clonotypes in ibrutinib-treated CLL. Here immunoSEQ multiplex PCR was the method, and the copy in TCRdb shows in-frame clones only, minus some. The table shows 30,000 to 40,000 clones, with just over 70% occurring only once. The sample consisted of PBMCs, taken at disease progression, from a patient treated with ibrutinib. These receptors all stem from a human donor with chronic lymphocytic leukemia.

CDR3 amino acids: CASSSGTSDQETQYF. CDR3 sequence (DNA): TGTGCCAGCAGCTCTGGGACTAGCGACCAAGAGACCCAGTACTTC. The gene calls are TRBV11-3 and TRBJ2-5; 10 nucleotides match TRBD2. From germline, CDR1 is SGHNT and CDR2 YENEEA. The trim removed 4 bases at V and 0 bases at J, leaving 2 bases unmatched. The CDR3 has 15 amino acids.

This chain joins TRBV5-1 and TRBJ2-7; 7 bases agree with TRBD1. Germline CDR1 and CDR2: SGHRS and YFSETQ. With 4 bases clipped from V and 5 bases from J, the junction kept 12 bases outside the gene matches. The CDR3 consists of 15 residues. The CDR3 DNA reads as TGCGCCAGCAGCCTTGACAGGGTGGGGTACGACGAGCAGTACTTC. Protein sequence: CASSLDRVGYDEQYF.

This clone occurred a few times. The chain's CDR3 is CASSLLGLYEQYF. Written as DNA, the CDR3 is TGTGCCAGCAGTTTATTAGGCCTCTACGAGCAGTACTTC. The rearrangement uses TRBV28 and TRBJ2-7; D remains ambiguous. V gave up 1 base and J gave up 3 bases, with 7 bases separating them. The CDR3 covers 13 residues. The V gene's germline CDR1 is MDHEN and CDR2 SYDVKM.

This rearrangement joins TRBV6-5 to TRBJ2-1; 12 bases match TRBD1. V dropped 2 bases and J dropped 9; count of bases not matched to a gene: 2. From germline, CDR1 is MNHEY and CDR2 SVGAGI. The CDR3 is 14 residues long. The DNA of the CDR3 is TGTGCCAGCAGTTACGGGACAGGGGGCGTTGAGCAGTTCTTC. It codes for CASSYGTGGVEQFF.

CDR3 coding DNA: TGTGCCAACGGACAGGGTTCTTCTGGGGCCAACGTCCTGACTTTC. It specifies CANGQGSSGANVLTF. The chain recombines TRBV7-9 with TRBJ2-6; 8 bases are a match to TRBD1. Germline assignment: CDR1 SEHNR and CDR2 FQNEAQ (reference sequence). This CDR3 spans 15 amino acids. The V and J ends lost 10 bases and 1 base, in that order; junction bases with no gene match: 6.

This clone was found once. This chain uses TRBV19 with TRBJ2-6; either TRBD1 or TRBD2 may supply D (5 bases each). Germline V lookup: CDR1 LNHDA, CDR2 SQIVND (reference sequence). Trimming pared 5 bases from V and 4 bases from J, leaving 12 bases between. The length of the CDR3 is 15 residues. CDR3 region: CASSSLGDGANVLTF. In DNA, the CDR3 is TGTGCCAGTAGTTCACTCGGGGACGGGGCCAACGTCCTGACTTTC.

This clone was detected a few times. J is TRBJ2-7 and V is TRBV4-1; TRBD2 might be the D (6 bases). V was pared by 4 bases and J by 3 bases, with 10 bases between. CDR1 is MGHRA, CDR2 YSYEKL, per germline. The CDR3 loop spans 13 amino acids. The CDR3 sequence: CASSLGGNYEQYF. The CDR3 DNA reads TGCGCCAGCAGCCTAGGCGGGAACTACGAGCAGTACTTC.

This sequence joins TRBV15 and TRBJ1-5, with 8 bases aligning to TRBD1. The junction had 3 bases not matched to a gene; V was cut back by 3 bases and J by 5 bases. The CDR3 is 14 amino acids. Germline V gene sequence: CDR1 LNHNV, CDR2 YYDKDF (reference sequence). The CDR3 loop is CATSSGTGYQPQHF. The CDR3 nucleotides read TGTGCCACCAGCAGCGGGACAGGCTATCAGCCCCAGCATTTT.

The rearrangement joins TRBV10-2 to TRBJ2-7; 8 positions agree with TRBD1. The CDR3 extends over 15 amino acids. Germline loops: CDR1 WSHSY, CDR2 SAAADI. The V segment lost 6 bases and the J segment 4 bases; nucleotides outside the gene matches: 11. Written as DNA, the CDR3 is TGCGCCAGCAGCTCCTTCCGGGACAGGCAGTACGAGCAGTACTTC. This gives the protein CASSSFRDRQYEQYF.

This clone was seen only a few times. This CDR3 is CASSHVIRRAFF. In nucleotides, the CDR3 is TGTGCCAGCAGCCATGTCATCAGGAGAGCTTTCTTT. The V and J genes are TRBV6-1 and TRBJ1-1; no clear D. Trimming left V 6 bases short and J 10 bases short, with 15 bases between. From germline, CDR1 is MNHNS and CDR2 SASEGT. The CDR3 has 12 residues.

The chain employs TRBV12-5 and TRBJ2-3; D not resolved. The V gene lost 2 bases and the J gene lost 6 bases, with 6 bases spanning the gap. Germline assignment: CDR1 LGHNT and CDR2 FRNRAP. This CDR3 is 12 amino acids long. In nucleotides, the CDR3 is TGTGCTAGTGGTTTGACCGGGGATACGCAGTATTTT. Translated, it gives CASGLTGDTQYF.

The table lists this clone with a count of one. The J gene is TRBJ2-3, the V gene TRBV7-6; D perhaps matches TRBD2 (5 bases). Germline V gene data show CDR1 as SGHVS and CDR2 as FNYEAQ. V shed 5 bases and J shed 1 base, with 16 bases lying between them. The CDR3 covers 16 residues. In nucleotides, the CDR3 is TGTGCCAGCAGCCCACTTCACGCGGGCGGCACAGATACGCAGTATTTT. It specifies CASSPLHAGGTDTQYF.

The chain employs TRBV7-8 and TRBJ2-7; D gene unclear. V shed 4 bases and J shed 3 bases, with 13 bases lying between them. CDR1 SGHVS and CDR2 FQNEAQ come from the germline V gene. The CDR3 is 14 residues long. Written as DNA, the CDR3 is TGTGCCAGCAGCTCCGTCTCGGCAGTCTACGAGCAGTACTTC. Its translation is CASSSVSAVYEQYF.

The chain carries TRBV6-1 and TRBJ2-5; D might be TRBD2 (5 bases). This CDR3 contains 13 residues. The V gene lost 3 bases and the J gene lost 3 bases, with 8 bases spanning the gap. In germline, CDR1 is MNHNS, CDR2 SASEGT. The CDR3 loop reads CASSEVGEETQYF. The CDR3 bases are TGTGCCAGCAGTGAGGTCGGGGAAGAGACCCAGTACTTC.

This clone turned up a few times. The chain employs TRBV10-2 and TRBJ1-1; no clear D gene. Trimming shortened V by 3 bases and J by 0 bases, and 8 bases separated the two germline ends. The CDR3 consists of 14 residues. The germline V gene has CDR1 WSHSY and CDR2 SAAADI. The CDR3: CASSDRLMNTEAFF. As DNA, the CDR3 is TGCGCCAGCAGTGACAGACTCATGAACACTGAAGCTTTCTTT.

This clone was found a few times. The V gene is TRBV19, the J gene TRBJ2-7; TRBD2 matches 7 bases. This CDR3 contains 13 residues. J gave up 11 bases and V 5 bases, and 12 bases lay outside the gene matches. Germline CDR1 and CDR2: LNHDA and SQIVND (reference sequence). The CDR3 bases are TGTGCCAGTAGTCCCGGCCTAGCGGCCGCCGAGTACTTC. Translating gives CASSPGLAAAEYF. Together with reference TRBV19 and TRBJ2-7, the CDR3 gives the full variable domain: DGGITQSPKYLFRKEGQNVTLSCEQNLNHDAMYWYRQDPGQGLRLIYYSQIVNDFQKGDIAEGYSVSREKKESFPLTVTSAQKNPTAFYLCASSPGLAAAEYFGPGTRLTVT.

This clone was detected only a few times. The genes are TRBV20-1 and TRBJ1-2; no reliable D call. CDR1 DFQATT and CDR2 SNEGSKA come from the germline V gene (reference sequence). Trimming took 6 bases from V and 4 from J, leaving 9 bases between them. This CDR3 spans 11 amino acids. The CDR3, as DNA: TGCAGTGCCACCGGGGTCTATGGCTACACCTTC. It is translated as CSATGVYGYTF.

This chain uses TRBV7-9 with TRBJ1-2, with a tentative D call TRBD1 (5 bases). The CDR3 loop spans 14 amino acids. The germline gives CDR1 SEHNR, CDR2 FQNEAQ (reference sequence). V shed 4 bases and J shed 4 bases, with 13 bases lying between them. In nucleotides, the CDR3 is TGTGCCAGCAGCTACCCAGGGCAACGCTATGGCTACACCTTC. Translated, it gives CASSYPGQRYGYTF.

The chain recombines TRBV27 with TRBJ1-2, with 7 bases identical to TRBD1. The CDR3 is 13 amino acids. Trimming at V came to 5 bases and at J to 3 bases, leaving 3 bases not matched to a gene. Per the germline V gene, CDR1 is MNHEY and CDR2 is SMNVEV (reference sequence). CDR3 sequence (DNA): TGTGCCAGCAGTCCGGGACAGCACTATGGCTACACCTTC. It is translated as CASSPGQHYGYTF.

The rearrangement uses TRBV21-1 and TRBJ1-3; the table calls TRBD1, which could not be checked here. TRBV21-1 is labeled a pseudogene. CDR3 size: 14 residues. The DNA of the CDR3 is TGTGCCAGCAGCAAACAGGGCTCTGGAAACACCATATATTTT. Protein sequence: CASSKQGSGNTIYF.

This rearrangement joins TRBV27 to TRBJ1-2; D perhaps matches TRBD1 (6 bases). Trimming shortened V by 3 bases and J by 8 bases, and 10 bases separated the two germline ends. This CDR3 region has 12 residues. The germline V gene has CDR1 MNHEY and CDR2 SMNVEV (reference sequence). In nucleotides, the CDR3 is TGTGCCAGCAGTTTGACAGGCGACGGCTACACCTTC. The encoded protein is CASSLTGDGYTF.

This rearrangement joins TRBV18 to TRBJ2-2; TRBD1 might be the D (6 bases). The CDR3 consists of 16 residues. With 1 base removed from V and 3 bases from J, the gap between germline ends came to 12 bases. Germline V lookup: CDR1 KGHSH, CDR2 LQKENI. CDR3 in amino acids: CASSPRVPGDTGELFF. CDR3 nucleotide sequence: TGTGCCAGCTCACCACGAGTTCCAGGGGACACCGGGGAGCTGTTTTTT. The full variable domain, rest sourced from reference TRBV18 and TRBJ2-2, is NAGVMQNPRHLVRRRGQEARLRCSPMKGHSHVYWYRQLPEEGLKFMVYLQKENIIDESGMPKERFSAEFPKEGPSILRIQQVVRGDSAAYFCASSPRVPGDTGELFFGEGSRLTVL.

The genes are TRBV18 and TRBJ2-5, with D unresolved. Looked up from germline, CDR1 is KGHSH and CDR2 is LQKENI. The CDR3 runs 13 residues. Trimming stripped 3 bases from V and 5 bases from J, with 10 bases between. CDR3 protein: CASSPGYGETQYF. The CDR3 DNA reads as TGTGCCAGCTCACCGGGCTACGGGGAGACCCAGTACTTC.

This clone was picked up a small number of times. The chain employs TRBV27 and TRBJ1-5; D not resolved. This CDR3 has 17 amino acids. The V end lost 2 bases, the J end lost 2 bases, and 16 bases lay between the germline ends. Germline V lookup: CDR1 MNHEY, CDR2 SMNVEV (reference sequence). The CDR3 protein is CASSLRPNLGGNQPQHF. The CDR3 nucleotides are TGTGCCAGCAGTTTAAGACCGAACTTAGGAGGCAATCAGCCCCAGCATTTT.